The sequence of this T cell receptor beta chain was determined in a study of T cell responses to AZD1222 COVID-19 vaccine. Whole-study results and caveats: Among the donors, most were white British and more were female, and clonal diversity was possibly underestimated.

CDR1 is KGHSH, CDR2 LQKENI, per germline. V was clipped by 6 bases and J by 0 bases; unmatched bases: 8. The CDR3 length is 17 residues. Repertoires were generated with immunoSEQ multiplex PCR, while TCRdb's copy carries only in-frame clones and drops some. The profile covers 90,000 to 95,000 clones, with 85% to 90% appearing a single time and about a tenth taken by the ten largest. Worth noting for this clone: Its target is not known.

The clonotype comes from an adult in good health. Sequenced material: peripheral blood, taken on day 0 of AZD1222 vaccination. J is TRBJ2-6 and V is TRBV18; 7 positions agree with TRBD1. CDR3 residues: CASSRDRASSGANVLTF. The CDR3 nucleotides are TGTGCCAGCTCTCGGGACAGAGCTTCCTCTGGGGCCAACGTCCTGACTTTC.